This T cell receptor (beta chain) was retrieved from a study of neurological immune-mediated disorders. cDNA synthesis was performed by 5'RACE with 10-nucleotide random UMIs. TCRdb analysed the 5' RACE reads with MiXCR anew, one entry per CDR3 protein. This repertoire shows tens of thousands of distinct CDR3 sequences, approximately 15% found once; its top ten account for 4% to 5%. The time point was: technical triplicate 3. This clonotype was observed a few times. A read error may account for a junction end that differs from germline. The material sequenced was CD4+ T cells from blood. This receptor was taken from a female donor with HTLV-1-associated myelopathy (HAM/TSP).

The CDR3 is CARSVGTGTGGGQETQYF. CDR3 bases: TGTGCCAGAAGCGTAGGGACCGGGACAGGGGGCGGCCAAGAGACACAGTACTTC. J is TRBJ2-5 and V is TRBV9; TRBD1 aligns across 12 bases. Germline CDR1 reads SGDLS; CDR2 reads YYNGEE. The CDR3 consists of 18 residues. Based on the CDR3 plus reference TRBV9 and TRBJ2-5, the full variable domain is DSGVTQTPKHLITATGQRVTLRCSPRSGDLSVYWYQQSLDQGLQFLIQYYNGEERAKGNILERFSAQQFPDLHSELNLSSLELGDSALYFCARSVGTGTGGGQETQYFGPGTRLLVL.